The source of this TCR beta chain is a study of Graves' ophthalmopathy and Graves' hyperthyroidism. At least ten counts were recorded for this clonotype. The germline gives CDR1 MNHNS, CDR2 SASEGT. The V gene lost 9 bases and the J gene lost 1 base, with 15 bases spanning the gap. This CDR3 is built from 14 residues. RNA transcripts were the template, and TCR beta CDR3 regions were amplified from them. An opening RT-PCR round employed HTBI primers and preceded a second-round multiplex PCR. TCRdb passed the multiplex PCR reads through MiXCR, listing each CDR3 protein once. The sample includes 150,000 to 200,000 distinct CDR3 sequences, 30% to 45% seen only once; the top ten take 5.8%.

The TCR was taken from a woman aged 35 to 49 with Graves' ophthalmopathy. The specimen sequenced was peripheral blood. This chain uses TRBV6-1 with TRBJ1-1, with D unclear. The DNA for the CDR3 is TGTGCCAGTTCCCCGCCGTCGGGGAACACTGAAGCTTTCTTT. It translates to CASSPPSGNTEAFF.